The rows below give T cell receptor beta chains drawn from one sample of a study of T cells in Graves' hyperthyroidism and ophthalmopathy. TCRdb re-analysed the multiplex PCR reads in MiXCR, keeping a single row per CDR3 protein. The sample has 700,000 to 850,000 distinct CDR3 sequences; 35% are singletons. The sample was blood. The receptors come from a middle-aged woman with Graves' hyperthyroidism. The CDR3 runs from the conserved cysteine through the conserved F or W. A D gene is named only where the DNA matches it firmly. Only part of the rows carry a size: once, few, many, or a class if the clone is expanded.

d_gene: TRBD1; abundance: few; j_gene: TRBJ1-2; v_gene: TRBV6-4; CDR3nt: TGTGCCAGCAGTGTGGGAGACAGGGAGGTCGGTGGCTACACCTTC; CDR3aa: CASSVGDREVGGYTF
d_gene: -; abundance: -; j_gene: TRBJ1-2; v_gene: TRBV19; CDR3nt: TGTGCCAGTCGGGACTACAGGGCCTCCTCTAACTATGGCTACACCTTC; CDR3aa: CASRDYRASSNYGYTF
d_gene: TRBD2; abundance: few; j_gene: TRBJ2-7; v_gene: TRBV3-1; CDR3nt: TGTGCCAGCAGCCAGACAGCGGGGAATGTGGAGCAGTACTTC; CDR3aa: CASSQTAGNVEQYF
d_gene: -; abundance: -; j_gene: TRBJ1-2; v_gene: TRBV10-1; CDR3nt: TGCGCCTGGACCACAGCTTATGGCTACACCTTC; CDR3aa: CAWTTAYGYTF
d_gene: -; abundance: -; j_gene: TRBJ2-5; v_gene: TRBV24-1; CDR3nt: TGTGCCACCAGTGACCGGGGAACGGCGGGGAAAGAGACCCAGTACTTC; CDR3aa: CATSDRGTAGKETQYF
d_gene: TRBD1; abundance: -; j_gene: TRBJ1-2; v_gene: TRBV10-3; CDR3nt: TGTGCCAGCAGTGCCCAGACAGGGGGGTTCGATGGCTACACCTTC; CDR3aa: CASSAQTGGFDGYTF
d_gene: TRBD1; abundance: many; j_gene: TRBJ2-7; v_gene: TRBV10-2; CDR3nt: TGCGCCAGCAGTGCAGGTACAGGGGGCGTGAAGGAATTCTACGAGCAGTACTTC; CDR3aa: CASSAGTGGVKEFYEQYF
d_gene: -; abundance: -; j_gene: TRBJ1-2; v_gene: TRBV7-2; CDR3nt: TGTGCCAGCAGTTTTCTCCTGGGAGCTAACTATGGCTACACCTTC; CDR3aa: CASSFLLGANYGYTF
d_gene: -; abundance: many; j_gene: TRBJ2-5; v_gene: TRBV7-2; CDR3nt: TGTGCCAGCAGCCAGACAGCGTACCAAGAGACCCAGTACTTC; CDR3aa: CASSQTAYQETQYF
d_gene: TRBD1; abundance: many; j_gene: TRBJ1-2; v_gene: TRBV7-9; CDR3nt: TGTGCCAGCAGCTTGGCCCGAGGGGACAGGGGGCATGGCTACACCTTC; CDR3aa: CASSLARGDRGHGYTF
d_gene: -; abundance: -; j_gene: TRBJ1-5; v_gene: TRBV6-6; CDR3nt: TGTGCCAGCAGTGAGGGGACTGTCCGCAATCAGCCCCAGCATTTT; CDR3aa: CASSEGTVRNQPQHF
d_gene: -; abundance: few; j_gene: TRBJ2-6; v_gene: TRBV10-3; CDR3nt: TGTGCCATCAGTGCCGGACAGGGGGCCAACGTCCTGACTTTC; CDR3aa: CAISAGQGANVLTF
d_gene: -; abundance: few; j_gene: TRBJ1-1; v_gene: TRBV10-3; CDR3nt: TGTGCCATCGGGCCAACGGAAGGCACTGAAGCTTTCTTT; CDR3aa: CAIGPTEGTEAFF
d_gene: -; abundance: many; j_gene: TRBJ1-1; v_gene: TRBV10-3; CDR3nt: TGTGCCATCAGCCCGGGGGCCTTAAACACTGAAGCTTTCTTT; CDR3aa: CAISPGALNTEAFF
d_gene: -; abundance: -; j_gene: TRBJ1-4; v_gene: TRBV2; CDR3nt: TGTGCCAGCAGTTACTCGGCGCAGGGTCATACTAATGAAAAACTGTTTTTT; CDR3aa: CASSYSAQGHTNEKLFF
d_gene: -; abundance: -; j_gene: TRBJ1-2; v_gene: TRBV7-2; CDR3nt: TGTGCCAGCAGCCAAGATCATTGGGATGGCTACACCTTC; CDR3aa: CASSQDHWDGYTF
d_gene: TRBD1; abundance: many; j_gene: TRBJ1-2; v_gene: TRBV2; CDR3nt: TGTGCCAGCCCCATTCAAGGTTGGGACAGGGTAGGGAGTTACACCTTC; CDR3aa: CASPIQGWDRVGSYTF
d_gene: -; abundance: few; j_gene: TRBJ2-2; v_gene: TRBV9; CDR3nt: TGTGCCAGCAGCGTAGAGGGGGGAAACACCGGGGAGCTGTTTTTT; CDR3aa: CASSVEGGNTGELFF
d_gene: -; abundance: -; j_gene: TRBJ1-2; v_gene: TRBV11-2; CDR3nt: TGTGCCAGCAGCTTAGTAGGCAGGGGTTATGGCTACACCTTC; CDR3aa: CASSLVGRGYGYTF
d_gene: -; abundance: few; j_gene: TRBJ1-1; v_gene: TRBV6-5; CDR3nt: TGTGCCAGCAGTTTACCCGGCCAGATGAACACTGAAGCTTTCTTT; CDR3aa: CASSLPGQMNTEAFF
d_gene: -; abundance: -; j_gene: TRBJ1-4; v_gene: TRBV10-2; CDR3nt: TGCGCCAGCTCGGGACTGGCGGGTGAAAAACTGTTTTTT; CDR3aa: CASSGLAGEKLFF
d_gene: TRBD1; abundance: -; j_gene: TRBJ2-5; v_gene: TRBV10-3; CDR3nt: TGTGCCATCAGTACGATTGACAGGGGCCAAGAGACCCAGTACTTC; CDR3aa: CAISTIDRGQETQYF
d_gene: TRBD1; abundance: -; j_gene: TRBJ2-6; v_gene: TRBV7-9; CDR3nt: TGTGCCAGCAGCCGTGGGACAGGGGCTCCTGGGGCCAACGTCCTGACTTTC; CDR3aa: CASSRGTGAPGANVLTF
d_gene: -; abundance: few; j_gene: TRBJ1-1; v_gene: TRBV11-2; CDR3nt: TGTGCCAGCAGCCCACGGCGGGGGGGACGACAGAACACTGAAGCTTTCTTT; CDR3aa: CASSPRRGGRQNTEAFF